One T cell receptor beta chain is described in this entry. What it binds is not known. This sample was included in a study of OX40 agonist ivuxolimab in advanced cancers. The wider study: The patients received agonistic anti-OX40 (CD134) antibody ivuxolimab.

Germline CDR1 is LGHNA and CDR2 is YSLEER. Trimming removed 0 bases at V and 3 bases at J, with 14 bases between. This CDR3 region has 16 residues. Study outcomes and limitations: In CD8+ T cells, expanded clones were on average more numerous than in CD4+. Still undetermined is the antigen specificity of the expanded peripheral T cells.

Only in-frame clones appear in the TCRdb table, and some are missing; sequencing was by immunoSEQ multiplex PCR. This sample has about 42,000 clones; about 86% occur once, and the top ten carry 20% to 25%. The sequencing used CD4+ or CD8+ T cells sorted from blood, collected in a trial of the OX40 agonist ivuxolimab. The clonotype comes from an adult with an advanced solid tumor such as melanoma, head and neck, liver or kidney cancer. This rearrangement joins TRBV4-3 to TRBJ1-2; a possible D gene is TRBD1 (6 bases). The CDR3 sequence: CASSQDGGRTDYGYTF. DNA of the CDR3: TGCGCCAGCAGCCAAGATGGTGGTCGGACAGACTATGGCTACACCTTC.